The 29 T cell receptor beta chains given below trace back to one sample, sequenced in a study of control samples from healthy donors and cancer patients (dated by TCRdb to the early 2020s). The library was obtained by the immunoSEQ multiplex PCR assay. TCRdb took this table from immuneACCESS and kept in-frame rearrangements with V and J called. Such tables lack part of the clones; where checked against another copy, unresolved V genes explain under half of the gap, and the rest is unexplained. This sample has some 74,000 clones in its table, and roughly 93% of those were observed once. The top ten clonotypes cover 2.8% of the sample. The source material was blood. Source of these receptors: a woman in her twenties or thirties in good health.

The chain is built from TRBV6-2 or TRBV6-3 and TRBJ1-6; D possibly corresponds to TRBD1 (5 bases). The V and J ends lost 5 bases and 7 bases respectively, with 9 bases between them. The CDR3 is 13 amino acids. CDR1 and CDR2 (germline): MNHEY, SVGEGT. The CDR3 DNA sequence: TGTGCCAGCAGTGACAGATACAATTCACCCCTCCACTTT. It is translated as CASSDRYNSPLHF.

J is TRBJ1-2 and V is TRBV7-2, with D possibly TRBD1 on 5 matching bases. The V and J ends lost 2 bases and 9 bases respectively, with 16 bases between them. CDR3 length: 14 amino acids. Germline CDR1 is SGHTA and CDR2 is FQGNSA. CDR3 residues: CASSLMGRGDRYTF. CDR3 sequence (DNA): TGTGCCAGCAGCTTAATGGGCCGGGGGGATCGCTACACCTTC.

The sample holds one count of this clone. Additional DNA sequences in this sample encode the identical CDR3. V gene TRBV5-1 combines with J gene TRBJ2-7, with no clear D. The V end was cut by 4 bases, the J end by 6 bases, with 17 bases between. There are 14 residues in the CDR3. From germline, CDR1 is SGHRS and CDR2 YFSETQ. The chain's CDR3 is CASSLESERPEQYF. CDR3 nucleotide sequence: TGCGCCAGCAGCCTGGAGTCGGAGAGGCCCGAGCAGTACTTC.

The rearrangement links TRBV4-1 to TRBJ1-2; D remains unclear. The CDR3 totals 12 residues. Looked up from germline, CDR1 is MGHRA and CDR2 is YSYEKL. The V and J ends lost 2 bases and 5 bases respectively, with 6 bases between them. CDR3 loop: CASSQREYGYTF. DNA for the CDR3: TGCGCCAGCAGCCAACGAGAGTATGGCTACACCTTC.

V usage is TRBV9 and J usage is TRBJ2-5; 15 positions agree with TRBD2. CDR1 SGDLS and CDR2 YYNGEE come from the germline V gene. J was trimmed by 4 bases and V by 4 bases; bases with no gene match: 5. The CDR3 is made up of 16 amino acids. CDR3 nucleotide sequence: TGTGCCAGCAGCCCACGGACTAGCGGGGGGGGAGAGACCCAGTACTTC. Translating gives CASSPRTSGGGETQYF.

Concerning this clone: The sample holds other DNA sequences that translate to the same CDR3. This CDR3 is CASSPGQTYNEQFF. The CDR3 DNA sequence: TGCGCCAGCAGCCCCGGACAGACTTACAATGAGCAGTTCTTC. The rearrangement uses TRBV5-1 and TRBJ2-1; possible D gene TRBD1, 6 bases. This CDR3 has 14 residues. V dropped 4 bases and J dropped 4 bases, with 12 bases sitting between them. Germline CDR1 reads SGHRS; CDR2 reads YFSETQ.

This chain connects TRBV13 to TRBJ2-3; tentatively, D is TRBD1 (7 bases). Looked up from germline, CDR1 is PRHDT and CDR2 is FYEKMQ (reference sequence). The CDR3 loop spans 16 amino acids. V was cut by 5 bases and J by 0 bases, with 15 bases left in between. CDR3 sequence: CASSPRDRPSTDTQYF. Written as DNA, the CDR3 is TGTGCCAGCAGCCCGCGGGACAGACCCAGCACAGATACGCAGTATTTT. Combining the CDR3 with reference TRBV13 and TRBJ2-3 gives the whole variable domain AAGVIQSPRHLIKEKRETATLKCYPIPRHDTVYWYQQGPGQDPQFLISFYEKMQSDKGSIPDRFSAQQFSDYHSELNMSSLELGDSALYFCASSPRDRPSTDTQYFGPGTRLTVL.

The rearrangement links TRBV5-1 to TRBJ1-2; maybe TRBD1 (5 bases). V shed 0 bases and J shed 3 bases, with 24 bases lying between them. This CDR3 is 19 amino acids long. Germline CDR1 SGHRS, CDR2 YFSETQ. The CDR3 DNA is TGCGCCAGCAGCTTGGAAGCCGGGACTGCGGAACACTTAGACTATGGCTACACCTTC. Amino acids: CASSLEAGTAEHLDYGYTF.

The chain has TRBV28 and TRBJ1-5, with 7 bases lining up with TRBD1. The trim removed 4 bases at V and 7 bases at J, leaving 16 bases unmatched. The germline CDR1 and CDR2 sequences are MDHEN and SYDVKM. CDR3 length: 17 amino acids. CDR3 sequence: CASSSITWTGIGQPQHF. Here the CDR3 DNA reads TGTGCCAGCAGTTCCATTACTTGGACAGGAATTGGACAGCCCCAGCATTTT.

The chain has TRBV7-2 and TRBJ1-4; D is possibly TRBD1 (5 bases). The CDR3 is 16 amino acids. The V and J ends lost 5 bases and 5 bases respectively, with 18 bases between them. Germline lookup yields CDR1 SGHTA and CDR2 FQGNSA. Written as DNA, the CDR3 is TGTGCCAGCAGCCTCGGGACGACGATTGGAAATGAAAAACTGTTTTTT. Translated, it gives CASSLGTTIGNEKLFF. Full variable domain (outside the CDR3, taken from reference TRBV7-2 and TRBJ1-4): GAGVSQSPSNKVTEKGKDVELRCDPISGHTALYWYRQSLGQGLEFLIYFQGNSAPDKSGLPSDRFSAERTGGSVSTLTIQRTQQEDSAVYLCASSLGTTIGNEKLFFGSGTQLSVL.

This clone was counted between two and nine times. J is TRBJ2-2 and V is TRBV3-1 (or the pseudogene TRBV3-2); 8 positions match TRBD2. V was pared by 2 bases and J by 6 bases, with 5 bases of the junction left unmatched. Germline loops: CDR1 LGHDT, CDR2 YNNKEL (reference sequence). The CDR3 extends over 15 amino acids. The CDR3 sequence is CASSQNGLASGELFF. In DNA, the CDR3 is TGTGCCAGCAGCCAAAATGGACTAGCTTCCGGGGAGCTGTTTTTT.

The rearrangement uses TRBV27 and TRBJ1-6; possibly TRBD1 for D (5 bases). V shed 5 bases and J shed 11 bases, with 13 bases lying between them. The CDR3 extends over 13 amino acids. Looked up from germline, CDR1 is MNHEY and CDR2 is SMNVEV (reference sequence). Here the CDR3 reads CASSPGERTPLHF. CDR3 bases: TGTGCCAGCAGTCCGGGGGAAAGAACACCCCTCCACTTT.

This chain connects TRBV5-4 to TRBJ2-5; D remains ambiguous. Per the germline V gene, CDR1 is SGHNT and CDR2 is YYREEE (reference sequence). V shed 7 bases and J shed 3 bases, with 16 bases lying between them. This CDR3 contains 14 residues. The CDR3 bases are TGTGCCAGCGCACTTTGGCGGCTAGAAGAGACCCAGTACTTC. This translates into CASALWRLEETQYF.

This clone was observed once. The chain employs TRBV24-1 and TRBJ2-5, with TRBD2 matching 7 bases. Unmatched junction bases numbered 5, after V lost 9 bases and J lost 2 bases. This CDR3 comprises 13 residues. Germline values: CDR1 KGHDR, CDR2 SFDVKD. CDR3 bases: TGTGCCACCGCGGGAGAGTTACAAGAGACCCAGTACTTC. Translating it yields CATAGELQETQYF.

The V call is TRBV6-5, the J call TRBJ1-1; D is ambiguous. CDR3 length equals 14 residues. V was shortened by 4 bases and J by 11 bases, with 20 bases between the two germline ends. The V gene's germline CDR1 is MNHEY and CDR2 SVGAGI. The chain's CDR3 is CASSLSDGDDVAFF. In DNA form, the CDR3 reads TGTGCCAGCAGTTTATCGGACGGTGATGATGTGGCTTTCTTT.

In DNA form, the CDR3 reads TGCGCCAGCAGCCCGACTAGCGGGGGGGCCGGGGCAGATACGCAGTATTTT. Protein product: CASSPTSGGAGADTQYF. The V and J genes are TRBV5-1 and TRBJ2-3, with 14 nucleotides matching TRBD2. This CDR3 spans 17 amino acids. Germline CDR1 is SGHRS and CDR2 is YFSETQ. V lost 4 bases to trimming and J lost 4 bases; unmatched junction nucleotides: 8.

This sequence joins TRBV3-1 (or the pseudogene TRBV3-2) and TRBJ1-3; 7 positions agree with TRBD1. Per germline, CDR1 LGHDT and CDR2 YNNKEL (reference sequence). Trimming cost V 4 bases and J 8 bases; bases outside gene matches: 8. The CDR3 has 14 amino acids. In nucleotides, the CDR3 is TGTGCCAGCAGCCGCAGACAGGGTACCTACACCATATATTTT. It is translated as CASSRRQGTYTIYF.

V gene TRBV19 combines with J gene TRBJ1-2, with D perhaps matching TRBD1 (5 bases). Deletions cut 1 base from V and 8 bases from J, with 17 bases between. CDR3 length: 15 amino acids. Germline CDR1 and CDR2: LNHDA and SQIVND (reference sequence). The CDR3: CASSIAPGQGMGYTF. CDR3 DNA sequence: TGTGCCAGTAGTATAGCCCCTGGTCAGGGAATGGGCTACACCTTC.

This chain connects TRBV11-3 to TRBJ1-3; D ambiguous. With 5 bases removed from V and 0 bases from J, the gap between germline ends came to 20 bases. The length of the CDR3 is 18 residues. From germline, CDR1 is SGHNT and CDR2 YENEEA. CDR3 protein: CASSAEADLLFSGNTIYF. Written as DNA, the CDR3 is TGTGCCAGCAGCGCAGAGGCGGACCTTCTTTTCTCTGGAAACACCATATATTTT.

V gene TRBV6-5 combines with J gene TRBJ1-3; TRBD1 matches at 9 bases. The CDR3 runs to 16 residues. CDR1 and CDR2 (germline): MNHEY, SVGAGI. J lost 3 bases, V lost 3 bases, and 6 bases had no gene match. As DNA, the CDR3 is TGTGCCAGCAGTTATATGGACAGGGGAATTGGAAACACCATATATTTT. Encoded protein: CASSYMDRGIGNTIYF.

CDR3 nucleotides: TGTGCCAGCAGCCAAGGAAAGAATACGCAGTATTTT. Its protein product is CASSQGKNTQYF. The chain uses TRBV14 and TRBJ2-3; no firm D call. CDR1 and CDR2 from the germline V gene are SGHDN and FVKESK. This CDR3 region has 12 residues. The V gene lost 1 base and the J gene lost 7 bases, with 6 bases spanning the gap.

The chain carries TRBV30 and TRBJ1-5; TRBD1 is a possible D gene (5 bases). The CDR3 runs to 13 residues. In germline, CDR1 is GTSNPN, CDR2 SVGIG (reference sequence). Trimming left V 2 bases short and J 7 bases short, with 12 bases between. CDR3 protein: CAWSSGLRQPQHF. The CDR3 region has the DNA TGTGCCTGGAGTTCAGGGTTAAGACAGCCCCAGCATTTT.

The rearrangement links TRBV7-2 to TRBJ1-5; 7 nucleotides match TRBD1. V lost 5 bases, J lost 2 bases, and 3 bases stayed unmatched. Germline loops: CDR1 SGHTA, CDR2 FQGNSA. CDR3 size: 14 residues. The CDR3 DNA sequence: TGTGCCAGCAGCACAGACAGGGGCAATCAGCCCCAGCATTTT. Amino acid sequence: CASSTDRGNQPQHF.

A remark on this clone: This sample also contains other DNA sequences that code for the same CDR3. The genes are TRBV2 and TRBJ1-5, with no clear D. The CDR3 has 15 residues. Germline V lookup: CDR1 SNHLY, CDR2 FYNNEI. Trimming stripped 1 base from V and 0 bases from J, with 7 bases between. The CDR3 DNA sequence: TGTGCCAGCAGTGAAGGCAGCTATAGCAATCAGCCCCAGCATTTT. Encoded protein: CASSEGSYSNQPQHF. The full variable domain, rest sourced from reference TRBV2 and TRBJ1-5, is EPEVTQTPSHQVTQMGQEVILRCVPISNHLYFYWYRQILGQKVEFLVSFYNNEISEKSEIFDDQFSVERPDGSNFTLKIRSTKLEDSAMYFCASSEGSYSNQPQHFGDGTRLSIL.

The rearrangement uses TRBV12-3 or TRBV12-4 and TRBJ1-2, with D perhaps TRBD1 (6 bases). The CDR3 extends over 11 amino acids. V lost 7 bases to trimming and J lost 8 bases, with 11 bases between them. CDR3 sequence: CASTTGWGYTF. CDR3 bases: TGTGCCAGCACTACAGGGTGGGGCTACACCTTC.

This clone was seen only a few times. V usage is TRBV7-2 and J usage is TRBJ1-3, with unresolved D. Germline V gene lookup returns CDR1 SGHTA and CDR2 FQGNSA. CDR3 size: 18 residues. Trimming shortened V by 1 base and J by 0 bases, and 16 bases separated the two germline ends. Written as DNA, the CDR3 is TGTGCCAGCAGCTTAGAGACCCTTCTGGCCCTCTCTGGAAACACCATATATTTT. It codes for CASSLETLLALSGNTIYF.

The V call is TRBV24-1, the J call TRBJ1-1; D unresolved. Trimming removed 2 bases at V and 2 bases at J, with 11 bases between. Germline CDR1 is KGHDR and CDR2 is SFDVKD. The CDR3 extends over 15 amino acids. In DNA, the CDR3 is TGTGCCACCAGTGATTCCGGACCTAGAAACACTGAAGCTTTCTTT. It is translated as CATSDSGPRNTEAFF.

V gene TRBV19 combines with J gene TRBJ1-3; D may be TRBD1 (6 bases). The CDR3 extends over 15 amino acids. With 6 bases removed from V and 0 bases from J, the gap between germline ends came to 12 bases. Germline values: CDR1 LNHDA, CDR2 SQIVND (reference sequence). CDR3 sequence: CASRLDRSSGNTIYF. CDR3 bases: TGTGCCAGTAGGTTGGACAGAAGCTCTGGAAACACCATATATTTT.

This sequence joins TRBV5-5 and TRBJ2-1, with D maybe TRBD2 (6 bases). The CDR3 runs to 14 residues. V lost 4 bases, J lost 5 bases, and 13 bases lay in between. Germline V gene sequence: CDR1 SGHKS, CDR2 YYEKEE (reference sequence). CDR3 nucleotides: TGTGCCAGCAGCAGGCTGGAGGGACACAATGAGCAGTTCTTC. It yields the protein CASSRLEGHNEQFF.